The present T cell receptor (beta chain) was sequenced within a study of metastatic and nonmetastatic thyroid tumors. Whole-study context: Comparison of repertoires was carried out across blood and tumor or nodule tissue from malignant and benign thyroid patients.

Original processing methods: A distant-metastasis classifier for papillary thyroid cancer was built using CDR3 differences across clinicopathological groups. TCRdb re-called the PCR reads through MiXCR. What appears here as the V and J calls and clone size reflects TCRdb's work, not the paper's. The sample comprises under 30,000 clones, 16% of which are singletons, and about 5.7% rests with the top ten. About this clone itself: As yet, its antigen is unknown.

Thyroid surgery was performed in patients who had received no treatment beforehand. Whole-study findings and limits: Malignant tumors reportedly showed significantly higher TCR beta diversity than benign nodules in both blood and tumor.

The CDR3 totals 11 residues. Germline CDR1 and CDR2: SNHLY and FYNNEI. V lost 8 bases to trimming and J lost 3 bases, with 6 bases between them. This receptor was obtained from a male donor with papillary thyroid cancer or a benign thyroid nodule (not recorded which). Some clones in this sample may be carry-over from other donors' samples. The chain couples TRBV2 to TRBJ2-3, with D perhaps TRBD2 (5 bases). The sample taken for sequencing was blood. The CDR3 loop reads CASRGTDTQYF. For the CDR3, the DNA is TGTGCCAGCCGAGGGACAGATACGCAGTATTTT. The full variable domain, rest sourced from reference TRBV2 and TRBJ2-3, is EPEVTQTPSHQVTQMGQEVILRCVPISNHLYFYWYRQILGQKVEFLVSFYNNEISEKSEIFDDQFSVERPDGSNFTLKIRSTKLEDSAMYFCASRGTDTQYFGPGTRLTVL.